This TCR beta chain originates from a study of blood T cell repertoires in COVID-19. Turning to the study itself: COVID-19 samples from acute and convalescent phases originated in the United States, Italy and Spain. T cells, B-cell-depleted T cells, or PBMCs provided the cDNA or gDNA that served as material.

The CDR3 loop spans 15 amino acids. CDR1 MNHEY and CDR2 SVGAGI come from the germline V gene. V shed 7 bases and J shed 8 bases, with 20 bases lying between them. Original data processing: Counts of nucleated cells, estimated from reference gene primer amplification, were obtained. The assay was immunoSEQ multiplex PCR, and TCRdb's table has in-frame clones only and misses some. Clone size and the V and J calls come from that table; the DNA yielded D and trimming. Here the sample spans more than 200,000 clones, 70% to 90% being singletons. Sequenced material: peripheral blood. The TCR comes from a young man with active or convalescent COVID-19. The chain couples TRBV6-5 to TRBJ1-4; perhaps TRBD1 as D (5 bases). The CDR3 DNA sequence: TGTGCCAGCATCCAAGGCGGGACTCCGAGGGAAAAACTGTTTTTT. It yields the protein CASIQGGTPREKLFF.